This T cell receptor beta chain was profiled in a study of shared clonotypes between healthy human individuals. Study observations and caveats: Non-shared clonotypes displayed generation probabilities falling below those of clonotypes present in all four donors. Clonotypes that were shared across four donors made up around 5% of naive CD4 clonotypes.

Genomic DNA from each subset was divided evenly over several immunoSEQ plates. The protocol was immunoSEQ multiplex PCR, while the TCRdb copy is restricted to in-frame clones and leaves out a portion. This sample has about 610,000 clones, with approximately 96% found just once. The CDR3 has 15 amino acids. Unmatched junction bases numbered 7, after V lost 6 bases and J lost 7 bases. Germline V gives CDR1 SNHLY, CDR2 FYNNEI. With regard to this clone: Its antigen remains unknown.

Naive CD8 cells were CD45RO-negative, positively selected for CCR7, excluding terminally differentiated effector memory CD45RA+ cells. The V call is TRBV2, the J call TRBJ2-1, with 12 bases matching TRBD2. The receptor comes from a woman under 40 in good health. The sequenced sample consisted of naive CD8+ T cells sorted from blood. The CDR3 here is CASRTSGGYGNEQFF. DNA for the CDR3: TGTGCCAGCAGAACTAGCGGGGGGTATGGGAATGAGCAGTTCTTC. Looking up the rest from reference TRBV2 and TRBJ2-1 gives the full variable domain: EPEVTQTPSHQVTQMGQEVILRCVPISNHLYFYWYRQILGQKVEFLVSFYNNEISEKSEIFDDQFSVERPDGSNFTLKIRSTKLEDSAMYFCASRTSGGYGNEQFFGPGTRLTVL.